This T cell receptor (beta chain) is from a study of CXCR3-negative and CXCR3-positive naive CD8 T cells. In preparing the TRB cDNA libraries, 5' RACE with UMI labels was used. TCRdb derives one entry per CDR3 protein from the 5' RACE reads, leaving out DNA. The specimen's table records 65,000 to 75,000 distinct CDR3 sequences. With regard to this clonotype: Its antigen is currently unknown.

Overall study results and limits: TRB CDR3s were more hydrophobic in CXCR3-positive than in CXCR3-negative naive cells.

Naive CD8+ T lymphocytes were specified as CD45RO-CCR7+CD27+CD95-. The CDR3 is 15 amino acids. CDR1 is GTSNPN and CDR2 is SVGIG in the germline V gene (reference sequence). Sequencing was performed on naive CXCR3+ CD8+ T cells from blood. Subset in this sample: CD45RO-CCR7+CD27+CD95- naive CD8+ T cells expressing CXCR3 (TNR3+). This TCR came from a human donor in good health. Some clones in this sample may be carry-over from other donors' samples. The chain recombines TRBV30 with TRBJ2-2; TCRdb's D call, TRBD2, is unchecked because there is no DNA. CDR3 protein: CAWPGTSGGTGELFF.